This T cell receptor beta chain emerged from a study of shared clonotypes between healthy human individuals. Findings and caveats of the study: Clonotypes shared by all four donors outscored non-shared clonotypes in generation probability. Investigators expected sequencing depth to affect clonotype sharing among donors.

Genomic DNA from each subset was divided evenly over several immunoSEQ plates. Per the original methods: ImmunoSEQ supplied junction-only sequences lacking quality scores, so filtering was different. Clones were sequenced by immunoSEQ multiplex PCR, and TCRdb holds only the in-frame ones, with some missing. V, J and clone size were drawn from that table, and D and trimming were deduced from the DNA. The sample holds more than 2 million clones, roughly 95% seen once. Naive CD8 populations comprised CD45RO-negative cells positively selected for CCR7, excluding terminally differentiated effector memory CD45RA+ cells. Concerning this clone itself: Its matching antigen is unknown.

V was shortened by 1 base and J by 0 bases, with 11 bases between the two germline ends. The CDR3 contains 16 residues. Germline CDR1 and CDR2: MNHEY and SMNVEV (reference sequence). The chain combines TRBV27 with TRBJ2-3, with D perhaps being TRBD1 or TRBD2 (5 bases each). The source of this sequence is a man younger than 35 in good health. Some clones in this sample may be carry-over from other donors' samples. The sequenced material came from naive CD8+ T cells from PBMCs. CDR3 sequence: CASSLLGTGSTDTQYF. In nucleotides, the CDR3 is TGTGCCAGCAGTTTATTAGGGACGGGCAGCACAGATACGCAGTATTTT.